This T cell receptor beta chain is from a study of identical twins. Study-wide results and limits: Because invariant MAIT and iNKT cells could be present, zero-insertion analyses could be partly confounded. Monozygotic twin pairs showed more out-of-frame TCR alpha sharing than models estimated.

V was trimmed by 8 bases and J by 6 bases, leaving 15 bases between them. The CDR3 runs to 13 residues. The germline V gene encodes CDR1 LNHDA and CDR2 SQIVND (reference sequence). In its sample, this clonotype was seen a few times. Its antigen is not known. The cDNA had a unique molecular identifier and a template-switch universal primer site. TCRdb recomputed calls from the 5' RACE reads with MiXCR, one row per CDR3 protein. The profile shows some 500,000 distinct CDR3 sequences, around 15% of them singletons. Another study also made use of these data, one on yellow fever vaccine responses in identical twins. That work adds: Twin vaccine T cell responses reportedly seemed partly convergent, partly personalized.

The TCR originated in a woman between 18 and 29 years old in good health. Sequencing was done on a sample of CD4+ T cells sorted from blood. The rearrangement joins TRBV19 to TRBJ2-3; perhaps TRBD1 as D (5 bases). The CDR3 DNA is TGTGCCAGTGGGGCGGACGTCGGGGATACGCAGTATTTT. This encodes CASGADVGDTQYF.